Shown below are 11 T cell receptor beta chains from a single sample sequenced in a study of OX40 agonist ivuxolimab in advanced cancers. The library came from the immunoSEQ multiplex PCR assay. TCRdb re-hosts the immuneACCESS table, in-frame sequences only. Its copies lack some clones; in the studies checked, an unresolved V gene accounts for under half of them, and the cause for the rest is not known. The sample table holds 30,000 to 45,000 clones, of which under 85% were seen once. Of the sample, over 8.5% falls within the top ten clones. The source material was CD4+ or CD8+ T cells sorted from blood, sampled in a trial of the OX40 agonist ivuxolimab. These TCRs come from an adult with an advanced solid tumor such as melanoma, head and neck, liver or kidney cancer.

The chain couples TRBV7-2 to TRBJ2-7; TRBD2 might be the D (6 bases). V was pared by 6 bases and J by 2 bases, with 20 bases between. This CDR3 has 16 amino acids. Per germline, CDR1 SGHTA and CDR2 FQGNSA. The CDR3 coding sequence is TGTGCCAGCAGACAAAGCCGCGGGACCGATCCCTACGAGCAGTACTTC. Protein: CASRQSRGTDPYEQYF.

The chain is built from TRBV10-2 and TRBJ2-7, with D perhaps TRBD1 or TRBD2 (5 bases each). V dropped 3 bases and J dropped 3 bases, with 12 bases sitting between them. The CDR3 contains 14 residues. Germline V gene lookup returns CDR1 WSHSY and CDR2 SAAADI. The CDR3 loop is CASSEGRGGYEQYF. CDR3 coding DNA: TGCGCCAGCAGTGAAGGTCGGGGCGGCTACGAGCAGTACTTC.

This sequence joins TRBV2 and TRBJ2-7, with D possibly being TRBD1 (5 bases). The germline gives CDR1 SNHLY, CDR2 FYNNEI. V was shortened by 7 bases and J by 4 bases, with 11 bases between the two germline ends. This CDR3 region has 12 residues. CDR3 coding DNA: TGTGCCAGCAAACGACAGTTATACGAGCAGTACTTC. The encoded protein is CASKRQLYEQYF.

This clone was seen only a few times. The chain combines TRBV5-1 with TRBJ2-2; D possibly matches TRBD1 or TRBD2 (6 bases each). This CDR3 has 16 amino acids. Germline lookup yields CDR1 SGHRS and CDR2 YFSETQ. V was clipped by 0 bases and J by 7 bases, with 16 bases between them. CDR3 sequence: CASSLDGGRYSGELFF. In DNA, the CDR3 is TGCGCCAGCAGCTTGGATGGGGGGCGTTATAGCGGGGAGCTGTTTTTT.

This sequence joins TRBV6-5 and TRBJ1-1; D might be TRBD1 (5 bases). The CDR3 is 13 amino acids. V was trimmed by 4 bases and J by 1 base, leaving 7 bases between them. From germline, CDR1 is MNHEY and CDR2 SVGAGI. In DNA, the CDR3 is TGTGCCAGCAGTTTCGGACAGAACACTGAAGCTTTCTTT. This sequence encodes CASSFGQNTEAFF.

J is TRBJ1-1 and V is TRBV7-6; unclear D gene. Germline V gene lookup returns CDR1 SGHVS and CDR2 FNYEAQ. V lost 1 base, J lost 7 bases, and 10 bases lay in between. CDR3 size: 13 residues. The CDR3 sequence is CASSLGPTFEAFF. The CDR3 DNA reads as TGTGCCAGCAGCTTAGGACCGACCTTTGAAGCTTTCTTT.

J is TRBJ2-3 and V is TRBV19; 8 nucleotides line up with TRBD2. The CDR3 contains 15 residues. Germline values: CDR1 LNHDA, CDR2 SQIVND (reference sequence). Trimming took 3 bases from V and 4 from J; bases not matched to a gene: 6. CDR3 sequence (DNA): TGTGCCAGTAGTATTGGAGCGGGGGCCCCAGATACGCAGTATTTT. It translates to CASSIGAGAPDTQYF.

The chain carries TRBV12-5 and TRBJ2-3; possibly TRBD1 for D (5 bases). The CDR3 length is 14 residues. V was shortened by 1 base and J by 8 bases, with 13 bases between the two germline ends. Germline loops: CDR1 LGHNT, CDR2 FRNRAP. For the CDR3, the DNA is TGTGCTAGTGGTTTGGACAGGCTGGATTTTACGCAGTATTTT. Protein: CASGLDRLDFTQYF.

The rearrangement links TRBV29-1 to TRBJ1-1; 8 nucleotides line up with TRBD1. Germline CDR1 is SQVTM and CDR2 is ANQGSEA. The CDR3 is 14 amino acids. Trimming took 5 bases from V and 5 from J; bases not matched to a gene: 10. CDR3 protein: CSVLPQGARTEAFF. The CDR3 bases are TGCAGCGTTCTACCCCAGGGGGCGCGGACTGAAGCTTTCTTT.

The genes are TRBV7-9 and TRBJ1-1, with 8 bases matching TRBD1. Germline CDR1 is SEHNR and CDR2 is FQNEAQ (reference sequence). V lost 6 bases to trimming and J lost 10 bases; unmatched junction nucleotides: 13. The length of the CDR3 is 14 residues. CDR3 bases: TGTGCCAGCAGACCTGGGGTACAGGGGGATGGAGCTTTCTTT. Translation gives CASRPGVQGDGAFF.

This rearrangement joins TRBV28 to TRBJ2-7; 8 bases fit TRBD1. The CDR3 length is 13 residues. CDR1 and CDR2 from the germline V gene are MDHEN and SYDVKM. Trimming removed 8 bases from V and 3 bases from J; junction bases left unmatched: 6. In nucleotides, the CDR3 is TGTGCCAGCGCCCGGGACAGGTTCTACGAGCAGTACTTC. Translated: CASARDRFYEQYF.